One sample yielded the 24 T cell receptor beta chains listed below, sequenced in a study of blood T cell repertoires in COVID-19 (dated by TCRdb to between 2020 and 2021). Libraries were prepared through the immunoSEQ multiplex PCR assay. TCRdb re-hosts the immuneACCESS table, in-frame sequences only. Its copies lack some clones; in the studies checked, an unresolved V gene accounts for under half of them, and the cause for the rest is not known. This sample is represented by more than 15,000 clones; roughly 80% of them were singletons. The ten largest clones represent around a fifth of the sample. Sequenced: peripheral blood. The receptors here all came from a man aged 55 to 70 with active or convalescent COVID-19.

This clone ranks as medium-sized. The gene calls are TRBV5-1 and TRBJ1-1; D might be TRBD1 (6 bases). Trimming shortened V by 4 bases and J by 11 bases, and 15 bases separated the two germline ends. The CDR3 sequence is 12 residues long. Germline loops: CDR1 SGHRS, CDR2 YFSETQ. Here the CDR3 reads CASSADRRLAFF. CDR3 in DNA: TGCGCCAGCAGCGCCGACAGGAGGTTGGCTTTCTTT.

J is TRBJ2-3 and V is TRBV18, with D perhaps TRBD1 (6 bases). The germline V and J ends were trimmed by 0 bases and 5 bases, with 12 bases remaining between them. Germline CDR1 reads KGHSH; CDR2 reads LQKENI. This CDR3 comprises 15 residues. Written as DNA, the CDR3 is TGTGCCAGCTCACCACCGTCCAGGGGCGGAGATACGCAGTATTTT. The encoded protein is CASSPPSRGGDTQYF. The full variable domain, with the rest looked up from reference TRBV18 and TRBJ2-3, is NAGVMQNPRHLVRRRGQEARLRCSPMKGHSHVYWYRQLPEEGLKFMVYLQKENIIDESGMPKERFSAEFPKEGPSILRIQQVVRGDSAAYFCASSPPSRGGDTQYFGPGTRLTVL.

The CDR3 DNA sequence: TGCGCCAGCAGCTTACTAGCGGGAGCGAACTACGAGCAGTACTTC. Amino acids: CASSLLAGANYEQYF. The chain has TRBV5-1 and TRBJ2-7, with 11 bases fitting TRBD2. There are 15 residues in the CDR3. Looked up from germline, CDR1 is SGHRS and CDR2 is YFSETQ. With 2 bases clipped from V and 3 bases from J, the junction kept 4 bases outside the gene matches. The entire variable domain, with the rest obtained from reference TRBV5-1 and TRBJ2-7, is as follows: KAGVTQTPRYLIKTRGQQVTLSCSPISGHRSVSWYQQTPGQGLQFLFEYFSETQRNKGNFPGRFSGRQFSNSRSEMNVSTLELGDSALYLCASSLLAGANYEQYFGPGTRLTVT.

The V gene is TRBV6-5, the J gene TRBJ1-5; the match to TRBD1 covers 9 bases. This CDR3 has 13 residues. V was pared by 5 bases and J by 5 bases, with 1 base of the junction left unmatched. The germline CDR1 and CDR2 sequences are MNHEY and SVGAGI. CDR3 region: CASSRTGDQPQHF. The CDR3 DNA is TGTGCCAGCAGTAGGACAGGGGATCAGCCCCAGCATTTT.

The chain uses TRBV18 and TRBJ2-7; maybe TRBD1 (6 bases). Trimming took 5 bases from V and 6 from J, leaving 14 bases between them. The CDR3 covers 13 residues. Germline loops: CDR1 KGHSH, CDR2 LQKENI. CDR3 nucleotides: TGTGCCAGCTCAATCAGTGCAGGGGTCGAGCAGTACTTC. This codes for CASSISAGVEQYF.

J is TRBJ1-5 and V is TRBV28, with D perhaps TRBD1 (5 bases). The CDR3 runs to 13 residues. From germline, CDR1 is MDHEN and CDR2 SYDVKM. V shed 6 bases and J shed 5 bases, with 11 bases lying between them. The CDR3 here is CASSRWGDQPQHF. In DNA, the CDR3 is TGTGCCAGCAGCCGGTGGGGGGATCAGCCCCAGCATTTT.

Written as DNA, the CDR3 is TGTGCCAGCAGGGGACCCGGGACTAGCGTGCGGACCCAGTACTTC. It is translated as CASRGPGTSVRTQYF. This chain uses TRBV2 with TRBJ2-5; 10 bases line up with TRBD2. CDR1 and CDR2 from the germline V gene are SNHLY and FYNNEI. V dropped 6 bases and J dropped 7; count of bases not matched to a gene: 11. CDR3 length equals 15 residues. Using reference TRBV2 and TRBJ2-5 for the parts outside the CDR3, the full variable domain is EPEVTQTPSHQVTQMGQEVILRCVPISNHLYFYWYRQILGQKVEFLVSFYNNEISEKSEIFDDQFSVERPDGSNFTLKIRSTKLEDSAMYFCASRGPGTSVRTQYFGPGTRLLVL.

The chain recombines TRBV5-1 with TRBJ1-2; 9 bases map to TRBD1. After removal of 4 bases from V and 8 bases from J, the junction contained 3 bases not matched to a gene. Germline V gene sequence: CDR1 SGHRS, CDR2 YFSETQ. The CDR3 loop spans 12 amino acids. This CDR3 reads CASSRDRDGYTF. CDR3 nucleotides: TGCGCCAGCAGCCGGGACAGGGACGGCTACACCTTC.

CDR3 DNA: TGTGCCTGGCGGACGGGGGATCCGTGGACCGGGGAGCTGTTTTTT. Its translation is CAWRTGDPWTGELFF. The chain uses TRBV30 and TRBJ2-2; weak D call: TRBD2 (6 bases). This CDR3 is 15 amino acids long. The V gene lost 5 bases and the J gene lost 5 bases, with 18 bases spanning the gap. Germline V gene sequence: CDR1 GTSNPN, CDR2 SVGIG (reference sequence).

A word on this clone: Distinct nucleotide sequences in the sample also encode this CDR3. The gene calls are TRBV5-3 and TRBJ2-1; 12 bases line up with TRBD1. TRBV5-3 is an ORF, with its function uncertain. The CDR3 is made up of 17 amino acids. V was clipped by 8 bases and J by 0 bases; unmatched bases: 9. This chain's CDR3 is CARAGTGGGSSYNEQFF. The CDR3 bases are TGTGCCAGGGCCGGGACAGGGGGCGGAAGCTCCTACAATGAGCAGTTCTTC.

The gene calls are TRBV5-1 and TRBJ2-5, with 7 bases fitting TRBD2. Germline V gives CDR1 SGHRS, CDR2 YFSETQ. The V and J ends lost 3 bases and 5 bases, in that order; junction bases with no gene match: 7. The CDR3 runs to 14 residues. CDR3 residues: CASSSRDGGETQYF. CDR3 in DNA: TGCGCCAGCAGCTCGCGGGACGGGGGGGAGACCCAGTACTTC. The full variable domain, its missing parts supplied by reference TRBV5-1 and TRBJ2-5, is KAGVTQTPRYLIKTRGQQVTLSCSPISGHRSVSWYQQTPGQGLQFLFEYFSETQRNKGNFPGRFSGRQFSNSRSEMNVSTLELGDSALYLCASSSRDGGETQYFGPGTRLLVL.

This clone was seen a handful of times. This rearrangement joins TRBV24-1 to TRBJ1-5; the match to TRBD1 covers 7 bases. The trim removed 3 bases at V and 4 bases at J, leaving 5 bases unmatched. This CDR3 contains 15 residues. Germline CDR1 KGHDR, CDR2 SFDVKD. CDR3 in amino acids: CATSDGQAGNQPQHF. The CDR3 DNA reads as TGTGCCACCAGTGATGGACAGGCCGGTAATCAGCCCCAGCATTTT.

This sequence joins TRBV6-5 and TRBJ2-1; D is undetermined. V was clipped by 4 bases and J by 1 base, with 11 bases between them. The CDR3 is made up of 15 amino acids. The germline gives CDR1 MNHEY, CDR2 SVGAGI. The CDR3 loop reads CASSSSFTSYNEQFF. In nucleotides, the CDR3 is TGTGCCAGCAGTTCCTCATTTACTTCCTACAATGAGCAGTTCTTC.

V usage is TRBV2 and J usage is TRBJ1-1; TRBD1 might be the D (5 bases). This CDR3 contains 13 residues. Germline V gene sequence: CDR1 SNHLY, CDR2 FYNNEI. V dropped 5 bases and J dropped 1 base, with 8 bases sitting between them. CDR3 protein: CASSFTGNTEAFF. The CDR3 DNA follows: TGTGCCAGCAGTTTCACAGGGAACACTGAAGCTTTCTTT.

The table lists this clone with a few counts. The chain combines TRBV2 with TRBJ1-2, with 8 bases that match TRBD1. V was clipped by 6 bases and J by 8 bases; unmatched bases: 11. CDR1 and CDR2 (germline): SNHLY, FYNNEI. The CDR3 spans 14 residues. The CDR3 loop reads CASRVYQGAEGYTF. The CDR3 DNA follows: TGTGCCAGCAGGGTATACCAGGGGGCGGAGGGCTACACCTTC. Variable domain in full (rest from reference TRBV2 and TRBJ1-2): EPEVTQTPSHQVTQMGQEVILRCVPISNHLYFYWYRQILGQKVEFLVSFYNNEISEKSEIFDDQFSVERPDGSNFTLKIRSTKLEDSAMYFCASRVYQGAEGYTFGSGTRLTVV.

The chain links TRBV30 to TRBJ1-2; D might be TRBD1 (6 bases). Trimming removed 2 bases from V and 3 bases from J, with 13 bases in between. This CDR3 spans 14 amino acids. Germline CDR1 GTSNPN, CDR2 SVGIG (reference sequence). The CDR3 is CAWSKQGGHYGYTF. CDR3 bases: TGTGCCTGGAGTAAACAGGGAGGGCACTATGGCTACACCTTC.

This rearrangement joins TRBV4-1 to TRBJ2-7; 7 bases align to TRBD1. CDR1 MGHRA and CDR2 YSYEKL come from the germline V gene. The CDR3 has 15 residues. V lost 4 bases, J lost 1 base, and 7 bases stayed unmatched. CDR3: CASSRDRDRSYEQYF. The CDR3 DNA reads as TGCGCCAGCAGCCGGGACCGGGACAGATCCTACGAGCAGTACTTC.

The gene calls are TRBV5-1 and TRBJ1-1; tentatively, D is TRBD1 (6 bases). There are 15 residues in the CDR3. Trimming cost V 4 bases and J 2 bases, with 15 bases left between them. Germline CDR1 reads SGHRS; CDR2 reads YFSETQ. The CDR3 coding sequence is TGCGCCAGCAGCCTACTACAGGGTTCAAACACTGAAGCTTTCTTT. Amino acid sequence: CASSLLQGSNTEAFF.

This chain connects TRBV9 to TRBJ1-3; 9 nucleotides agree with TRBD1. J lost 5 bases, V lost 3 bases, and 9 bases had no gene match. The CDR3 extends over 16 amino acids. Germline V gene sequence: CDR1 SGDLS, CDR2 YYNGEE. CDR3 coding DNA: TGTGCCAGCAGCGCAACGGTGGGGACAGGGAGAAACACCATATATTTT. This codes for CASSATVGTGRNTIYF. The variable domain in full, with the rest retrieved from reference TRBV9 and TRBJ1-3, is DSGVTQTPKHLITATGQRVTLRCSPRSGDLSVYWYQQSLDQGLQFLIQYYNGEERAKGNILERFSAQQFPDLHSELNLSSLELGDSALYFCASSATVGTGRNTIYFGEGSWLTVV.

This chain joins TRBV5-1 and TRBJ1-2, with TRBD1 matching 10 bases. The V gene end was trimmed by 0 bases and the J gene end by 5 bases; junction bases not matched to a gene: 7. CDR1 and CDR2 from the germline V gene are SGHRS and YFSETQ. The CDR3 spans 16 residues. CDR3 amino acids: CASSLEDGTGVYGYTF. For the CDR3, the DNA is TGCGCCAGCAGCTTGGAAGACGGGACAGGGGTGTATGGCTACACCTTC.

The CDR3 nucleotides read TGCGCCAGCAGCTTGGGGGCAGGGCTGAACACTGAAGCTTTCTTT. Amino acid sequence: CASSLGAGLNTEAFF. The chain joins TRBV5-1 to TRBJ1-1; a possible D gene is TRBD1 (5 bases). CDR3 length: 15 residues. The germline gives CDR1 SGHRS, CDR2 YFSETQ. Trimming left V 0 bases short and J 0 bases short, with 9 bases between.

J is TRBJ1-1 and V is TRBV12-3 or TRBV12-4; D call uncertain. The CDR3 loop spans 12 amino acids. V was cut by 8 bases and J by 5 bases, with 12 bases left in between. The CDR3 nucleotides read TGTGCCAGCCAGACCAGAGGGACTGAAGCTTTCTTT. It translates to CASQTRGTEAFF.

Written as DNA, the CDR3 is TGTGCCACCAGTGATTTTCAGGGGCAAGGTCTCTCCTACAATGAGCAGTTCTTC. It encodes CATSDFQGQGLSYNEQFF. V gene TRBV24-1 combines with J gene TRBJ2-1; D possibly corresponds to TRBD1 (6 bases). V gave up 1 base and J gave up 0 bases, with 15 bases separating them. The germline V gene encodes CDR1 KGHDR and CDR2 SFDVKD. The CDR3 has 18 residues.

The chain recombines TRBV18 with TRBJ2-7, with TRBD1 identical over 11 bases. This CDR3 has 20 residues. J gave up 2 bases and V 4 bases, and 19 bases lay outside the gene matches. CDR1 and CDR2 from the germline V gene are KGHSH and LQKENI. Here the CDR3 reads CASSQAVQDRGLLMTYEQYF. The DNA of the CDR3 is TGTGCCAGCTCACAGGCTGTCCAGGACAGGGGGCTTTTAATGACCTACGAGCAGTACTTC.